Sequencing of this TCR beta chain was carried out in a study of T cells in Graves' hyperthyroidism and ophthalmopathy. The CDR3 consists of 17 residues. Per germline, CDR1 SGHTS and CDR2 YDEGEE. V trimming: 0 bases; J trimming: 2 bases; junction bases outside the gene matches: 5. From RNA transcripts, TCR beta CDR3 regions were amplified. A set of HTBI primers served as the primers for a first-round RT-PCR of the TCR CDR3. TCRdb reprocessed the multiplex PCR reads via MiXCR and lists one record per CDR3 protein. The sample holds 200,000 to 300,000 distinct CDR3 sequences; over 15% are singletons and the top ten take under 35%. Patients with uncontrolled infections, other autoimmune diseases, pregnancy or lactation were excluded. PBMCs were obtained from over 8.5 ml fresh peripheral blood. This clonotype has ten or more counts.

The receptor was isolated from a woman younger than 30 with Graves' ophthalmopathy. Sequencing input: blood. The chain recombines TRBV5-8 with TRBJ2-5, with 12 bases identical to TRBD2. The CDR3 DNA follows: TGTGCCAGCAGCTTGGGCGCTAGCGGGGGGGTTCAAGAGACCCAGTACTTC. It is translated as CASSLGASGGVQETQYF.